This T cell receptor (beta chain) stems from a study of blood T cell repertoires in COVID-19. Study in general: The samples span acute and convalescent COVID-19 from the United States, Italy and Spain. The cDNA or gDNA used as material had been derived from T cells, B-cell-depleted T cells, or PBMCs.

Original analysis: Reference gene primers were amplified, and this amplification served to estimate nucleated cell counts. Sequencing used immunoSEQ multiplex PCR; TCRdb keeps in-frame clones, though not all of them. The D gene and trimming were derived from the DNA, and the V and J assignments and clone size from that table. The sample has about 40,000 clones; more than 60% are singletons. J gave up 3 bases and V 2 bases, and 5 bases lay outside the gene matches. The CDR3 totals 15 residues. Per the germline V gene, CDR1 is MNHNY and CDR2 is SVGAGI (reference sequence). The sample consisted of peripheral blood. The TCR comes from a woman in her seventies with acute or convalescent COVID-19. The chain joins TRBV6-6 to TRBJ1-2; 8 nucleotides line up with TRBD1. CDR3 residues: CASSYKGQGDYGYTF. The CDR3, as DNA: TGTGCCAGCAGTTACAAAGGACAGGGTGACTATGGCTACACCTTC.